Listed below are T cell receptor beta chains from one sample, sequenced in a study of cytomegalovirus exposure and HLA in healthy donors. The data were produced by immunoSEQ multiplex PCR, yet TCRdb's version contains in-frame clones alone and is incomplete. The sample lists 100,000 to 150,000 clones; over 65% were seen once. Material for sequencing was PBMCs. These receptors originate from a man aged 18 to 29 in good health and CMV-seronegative. CDR3s include the opening cysteine and the closing phenylalanine or tryptophan. The order of the fields is CDR3 DNA, CDR3 protein, D gene, clone size, CDR3 length, V gene, J gene. A D gene is named only where the DNA matches it firmly. Some rows have no size entry. The others give once, few or many, or a class for an expanded clone.

cdr3_nt: TGCGCCAGCAGCTCCGGGACAGGGGGGTGCGAGCAGTACTTC
cdr3_aa: CASSSGTGGCEQYF
d_call: TRBD1
clone_size: NA
cdr3_length: 14
v_call: TRBV4-1
j_call: TRBJ2-7

cdr3_nt: TGCGCCAGCAGCCTGACCTTTAGGACCACGGGGAATACTGAAGCTTTCTTT
cdr3_aa: CASSLTFRTTGNTEAFF
d_call: NA
clone_size: NA
cdr3_length: 17
v_call: TRBV4-3
j_call: TRBJ1-1

cdr3_nt: TGTGCCAGCAGTCGTCCGGGGGGCGCGGTCTACGAGCAGTACTTC
cdr3_aa: CASSRPGGAVYEQYF
d_call: NA
clone_size: NA
cdr3_length: 15
v_call: TRBV11-2
j_call: TRBJ2-7

cdr3_nt: TGTGCCAGCAATCCTGGCGGGGGGGCATGGGAGCAGTACTTC
cdr3_aa: CASNPGGGAWEQYF
d_call: TRBD2
clone_size: NA
cdr3_length: 14
v_call: TRBV6-1
j_call: TRBJ2-7

cdr3_nt: TGTGCCAGTAGTATTTGGCCCCAAGAGACCCAGTACTTC
cdr3_aa: CASSIWPQETQYF
d_call: NA
clone_size: NA
cdr3_length: 13
v_call: TRBV19
j_call: TRBJ2-5

cdr3_nt: TGTGCCAGCAGCGGCCCTCGGGGGGCGAACACCGGGGAGCTGTTTTTT
cdr3_aa: CASSGPRGANTGELFF
d_call: TRBD2
clone_size: NA
cdr3_length: 16
v_call: TRBV9
j_call: TRBJ2-2

cdr3_nt: TGTGCCAGCAGCTTGGATAAGGCCACGGTAGGCGGTGAGCAGTTCTTC
cdr3_aa: CASSLDKATVGGEQFF
d_call: NA
clone_size: NA
cdr3_length: 16
v_call: TRBV5-8
j_call: TRBJ2-1

cdr3_nt: TGTGCCAGCAGCTTAGCGGGACAGGGTGGCGAGCAGTACTTC
cdr3_aa: CASSLAGQGGEQYF
d_call: TRBD1
clone_size: once
cdr3_length: 14
v_call: TRBV7-2
j_call: TRBJ2-7

cdr3_nt: TGTGCCAGCAGCGTAGGGTCTAGCCGAAGCACAGATACGCAGTATTTT
cdr3_aa: CASSVGSSRSTDTQYF
d_call: NA
clone_size: few
cdr3_length: 16
v_call: TRBV9
j_call: TRBJ2-3

cdr3_nt: TGTGCCACCAGCAGAGCCACAGGGGGCCCCGGTACGCAGTATTTT
cdr3_aa: CATSRATGGPGTQYF
d_call: TRBD1
clone_size: NA
cdr3_length: 15
v_call: TRBV15
j_call: TRBJ2-3

cdr3_nt: TGTGCCAGCAGCTTAGACAGGGTCGGCGGCTACACCTTC
cdr3_aa: CASSLDRVGGYTF
d_call: NA
clone_size: NA
cdr3_length: 13
v_call: TRBV11-2
j_call: TRBJ1-2

cdr3_nt: TGTGCCAGCAGTTCCCTAGGGGCAGGTGGCCACAATGAGCAGTTCTTC
cdr3_aa: CASSSLGAGGHNEQFF
d_call: NA
clone_size: NA
cdr3_length: 16
v_call: TRBV9
j_call: TRBJ2-1

cdr3_nt: TGTGCCAGCAGTTACGACAGACATACGAACACCGGGGAGCTGTTTTTT
cdr3_aa: CASSYDRHTNTGELFF
d_call: NA
clone_size: once
cdr3_length: 16
v_call: TRBV6-5
j_call: TRBJ2-2

cdr3_nt: TGTGCCAGCAGTGATACTACAGGGAATAGGGAAAAACTGTTTTTT
cdr3_aa: CASSDTTGNREKLFF
d_call: NA
clone_size: NA
cdr3_length: 15
v_call: TRBV25-1
j_call: TRBJ1-4

cdr3_nt: TGTGCCAGCAGCTTAGGGACAGGGTTCTACGAGCAGTACTTC
cdr3_aa: CASSLGTGFYEQYF
d_call: TRBD1
clone_size: NA
cdr3_length: 14
v_call: TRBV7-6
j_call: TRBJ2-7

cdr3_nt: TGCGCCAGCAGGCCCCTGACTGGGACAGCCACAGTTAACTATGGCTACACCTTC
cdr3_aa: CASRPLTGTATVNYGYTF
d_call: TRBD1
clone_size: NA
cdr3_length: 18
v_call: TRBV5-1
j_call: TRBJ1-2

cdr3_nt: TGCGCCAGCAGGGACACCAATTCACCCCTCCACTTT
cdr3_aa: CASRDTNSPLHF
d_call: NA
clone_size: NA
cdr3_length: 12
v_call: TRBV5-1
j_call: TRBJ1-6

cdr3_nt: TGTGCCAGCAGTTACCAGGGAGGGCTTGGCTACACCTTC
cdr3_aa: CASSYQGGLGYTF
d_call: NA
clone_size: NA
cdr3_length: 13
v_call: TRBV6-6
j_call: TRBJ1-2

cdr3_nt: TGCGCCAGCAGCTCCGACAAGTTCACAGATACGCAGTATTTT
cdr3_aa: CASSSDKFTDTQYF
d_call: NA
clone_size: NA
cdr3_length: 14
v_call: TRBV5-1
j_call: TRBJ2-3

cdr3_nt: TGTGCCACCACTCCCCTAGCTAACTATGGCTACACCTTC
cdr3_aa: CATTPLANYGYTF
d_call: NA
clone_size: NA
cdr3_length: 13
v_call: TRBV15
j_call: TRBJ1-2

cdr3_nt: TGTGCCAGCAGTTTTATTGGGACACTGAAAAACATTCAGTACTTC
cdr3_aa: CASSFIGTLKNIQYF
d_call: NA
clone_size: NA
cdr3_length: 15
v_call: TRBV6-6
j_call: TRBJ2-4